What follows are 4 T cell receptor beta chains derived from one specimen sequenced in a study of T cells in Graves' hyperthyroidism and ophthalmopathy. The TCR beta CDR3 regions underwent amplification using RNA transcripts as the source. First-round RT-PCR targeting the TCR CDR3 was performed with the HTBI primer set. TCRdb ran MiXCR on the multiplex PCR reads and lists one entry per CDR3 protein. Among almost 250,000 distinct CDR3 sequences listed, approximately 24% were seen once. Input material: blood. Every receptor here comes from a woman aged 40 to 55 with Graves' ophthalmopathy.

The V gene is TRBV7-6, the J gene TRBJ2-7; D is possibly TRBD2 (6 bases). Germline values: CDR1 SGHVS, CDR2 FNYEAQ. The germline V and J ends were trimmed by 1 base and 5 bases, with 12 bases remaining between them. This CDR3 has 14 residues. DNA of the CDR3: TGTGCCAGCAGCTTAGATGCGGGAATCGACGAGCAGTACTTC. Residues: CASSLDAGIDEQYF.

This clonotype has at least ten counts. The chain is built from TRBV7-2 and TRBJ2-7; D is uncertain. The CDR3 length is 13 residues. CDR1 and CDR2 from the germline V gene are SGHTA and FQGNSA. The V end lost 4 bases, the J end lost 3 bases, and 10 bases lay between the germline ends. CDR3 sequence: CASSSVKSYEQYF. CDR3 DNA: TGTGCCAGCAGCTCTGTAAAAAGCTACGAGCAGTACTTC.

The table lists this clonotype with a few counts. The gene calls are TRBV27 and TRBJ2-5; 12 bases are shared with TRBD1. CDR3 length: 17 amino acids. Losses at the gene ends were 1 base for V and 5 bases for J; bases not matched to a gene: 8. Germline CDR1 MNHEY, CDR2 SMNVEV (reference sequence). This CDR3 reads CASSLLPGQGALETQYF. The CDR3 DNA sequence: TGTGCCAGCAGTTTATTGCCGGGACAGGGGGCCCTTGAGACCCAGTACTTC.

This clonotype was detected many times. The rearrangement links TRBV6-1 to TRBJ1-2; 8 nucleotides align to TRBD1. V was pared by 6 bases and J by 6 bases, with 12 bases of the junction left unmatched. Germline-derived CDR1 and CDR2 are MNHNS and SASEGT. The CDR3 is 15 residues long. CDR3: CASSQRGQGAHGYTF. In nucleotides, the CDR3 is TGTGCCAGCAGCCAACGGGGTCAGGGGGCGCATGGCTACACCTTC.